This is a list of T cell receptor beta chains from one sample in a study of long-term antiretroviral therapy in people with HIV. Generated by immunoSEQ multiplex PCR, the TCRdb table keeps only in-frame clones and is missing some. This table holds about 43,000 clones, approximately 86% found once. This sample comprised unsorted PBMCs, obtained 0.1 years before starting antiretroviral therapy. These receptors were obtained from a woman between 45 and 65 years old with HIV. Both conserved end residues are part of each CDR3. The D gene is left open where the match is weak. Size tells how often a clone was seen (once, few, many) or the class of an expanded clone, and some rows leave it out.

abundance,j_gene,v_gene,d_gene,CDR3aa,CDR3nt
.,TRBJ2-2,TRBV9,.,CASSVAVGELFF,TGTGCCAGCAGCGTAGCTGTCGGGGAGCTGTTTTTT
.,TRBJ1-6,TRBV10-3,.,CAISESGNSPLHF,TGTGCCATCAGTGAGTCTGGTAATTCACCCCTCCACTTT
once,TRBJ2-7,TRBV2,.,CASREGDLPTVQYF,TGTGCCAGCAGGGAGGGGGACCTCCCCACGGTGCAGTACTTC
.,TRBJ2-2,TRBV7-3,.,CASSLGAATGELFF,TGTGCCAGCAGCTTAGGTGCGGCCACCGGGGAGCTGTTTTTT
.,TRBJ2-2,TRBV5-1,.,CASSLGPTTGELFF,TGCGCCAGCAGCTTGGGACCAACGACCGGGGAGCTGTTTTTT
.,TRBJ1-1,TRBV30,TRBD1,CAWSVTGGLSTEAFF,TGTGCCTGGAGTGTAACAGGGGGTTTAAGCACTGAAGCTTTCTTT
.,TRBJ1-6,TRBV6-4,.,CASSPADNSPLHF,TGTGCCAGCAGTCCAGCTGATAATTCACCCCTCCACTTT
.,TRBJ1-2,TRBV4-1,.,CASSQDSTGVGYTF,TGCGCCAGCAGCCAAGATTCAACCGGGGTTGGCTACACCTTC
.,TRBJ1-2,TRBV27,.,CASSRNSPSGGHGYTF,TGTGCCAGCAGTCGGAATTCACCATCGGGGGGTCATGGCTACACCTTC
.,TRBJ1-3,TRBV5-1,.,CASSPNAWGLTGNTIYF,TGCGCCAGCAGCCCGAATGCCTGGGGGCTCACTGGAAACACCATATATTTT
.,TRBJ2-3,TRBV29-1,TRBD1,CSAVTGQGADTQYF,TGCAGCGCCGTCACCGGACAGGGGGCAGATACGCAGTATTTT
.,TRBJ2-3,TRBV4-3,.,CASSQVVQTRATQYF,TGCGCCAGCAGCCAAGTCGTTCAGACTCGGGCTACGCAGTATTTT
once,TRBJ1-5,TRBV2,TRBD1,CASSVGQVSNQPQHF,TGTGCCAGCAGTGTCGGACAGGTCAGCAATCAGCCCCAGCATTTT
.,TRBJ1-1,TRBV11-2,.,CASSLKGLWAEAFF,TGTGCCAGCAGCTTAAAAGGGCTTTGGGCTGAAGCTTTCTTT
.,TRBJ2-3,TRBV12-5,TRBD2,CTSGGARTDTQYF,TGTACTAGCGGGGGGGCCCGGACAGATACGCAGTATTTT
.,TRBJ1-5,TRBV6-6,.,CASRVWNQPQHF,TGTGCCAGCAGGGTCTGGAATCAGCCCCAGCATTTT
.,TRBJ2-7,TRBV14,.,CASSREASYEQYF,TGTGCCAGCAGCCGAGAGGCGTCCTACGAGCAGTACTTC
.,TRBJ1-5,TRBV11-2,.,CASSLGAHSNQPQHF,TGTGCCAGCAGCTTGGGGGCCCATAGCAATCAGCCCCAGCATTTT
.,TRBJ1-1,TRBV7-6,TRBD1,CASSHRDRGKDTEAFF,TGTGCCAGCAGCCACCGGGACAGGGGGAAGGACACTGAAGCTTTCTTT
.,TRBJ2-1,TRBV30,TRBD2,CAWSDRGGFYNEQFF,TGTGCCTGGAGTGACCGGGGGGGTTTCTACAATGAGCAGTTCTTC
.,TRBJ1-1,TRBV19,.,CASSIVWGRTEAFF,TGTGCCAGTAGTATAGTCTGGGGTAGAACTGAAGCTTTCTTT
few,TRBJ2-2,TRBV10-3,TRBD2,CATTSGGGELFF,TGTGCCACGACTAGCGGGGGCGGGGAGCTGTTTTTT
.,TRBJ2-1,TRBV4-3,TRBD2,CASSQEASGGLSSYNEQFF,TGCGCCAGCAGCCAAGAAGCTAGCGGGGGGCTCAGCTCCTACAATGAGCAGTTCTTC
few,TRBJ1-3,TRBV5-5,.,CASSLDPFSGNTIYF,TGTGCCAGCAGCTTGGATCCGTTTTCTGGAAACACCATATATTTT
.,TRBJ2-7,TRBV7-3,TRBD2,CASSPTGGFEQYF,TGTGCCAGCAGCCCGACGGGGGGGTTCGAGCAGTACTTC